This T cell receptor beta chain derives from a study of T-cell memory formation after mild COVID-19. Study-level points and caveats: CD4+ clones that contracted lay mainly in CM and EM; CD8+ ones lay in EMRA. A subset of responding clones appeared in pre-infection memory, suggesting cross-reactive memory joined.

CDR1 DFQATT and CDR2 SNEGSKA come from the germline V gene (reference sequence). Deletions cut 1 base from V and 5 bases from J, with 11 bases between. The length of the CDR3 is 13 residues. TCRdb recomputed calls from the 5' RACE reads with MiXCR, one row per CDR3 protein. The sample carries some 210,000 distinct CDR3 sequences, 27% recorded once. This clonotype has only a few counts. What it binds is unknown. The chain is built from TRBV20-1 and TRBJ2-5, with D possibly being TRBD1 (5 bases). The sequenced sample consisted of PBMCs or a T cell subset sorted from them (not recorded which). The receptor was derived from an adult woman who had mild COVID-19 (a few samples of this study predate the infection). Cell type and time point are not known. Here the CDR3 reads CSARGAGSETQYF. CDR3 nucleotide sequence: TGCAGTGCTAGAGGGGCAGGGTCGGAGACCCAGTACTTC.